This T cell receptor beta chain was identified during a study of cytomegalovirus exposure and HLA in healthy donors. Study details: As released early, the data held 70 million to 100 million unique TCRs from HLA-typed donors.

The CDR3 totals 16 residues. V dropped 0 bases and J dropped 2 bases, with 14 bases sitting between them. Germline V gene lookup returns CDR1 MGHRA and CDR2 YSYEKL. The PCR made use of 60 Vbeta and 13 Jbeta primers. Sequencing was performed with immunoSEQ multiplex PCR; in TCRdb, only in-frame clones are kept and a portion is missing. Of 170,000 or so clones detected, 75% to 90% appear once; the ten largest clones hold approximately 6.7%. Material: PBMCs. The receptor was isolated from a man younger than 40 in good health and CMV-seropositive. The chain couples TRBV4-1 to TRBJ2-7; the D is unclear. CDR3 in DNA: TGCGCCAGCAGCCAAGACTTTTACCTTTCTACCTACGAGCAGTACTTC. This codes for CASSQDFYLSTYEQYF.